This T cell receptor beta chain was identified during a study of metastatic and nonmetastatic thyroid tumors. Background on the study: The authors compared repertoires across blood and tumor or nodule tissue from malignant and benign thyroid patients.

The ends lost 0 bases at V and 2 bases at J; junction bases unmatched: 3. The CDR3 sequence is 15 residues long. Germline V gives CDR1 SGHRS, CDR2 YFSETQ. Before thyroid surgery, none of the patients had received any treatment. Study-level points and caveats: Malignant thyroid tumors reportedly had TCR beta diversity that was significantly higher than in benign nodules, in blood and tumor.

This clone appeared many times. Its antigen is unknown. As processed by the authors: A classifier of distant metastasis in papillary thyroid cancer was built from CDR3 differences (across clinicopathological groups). Using MiXCR, TCRdb re-called clones from the PCR reads. These V and J calls are TCRdb output, not the study's own analysis. The sample holds over 70,000 clones, roughly a sixth seen once. The TCR originated in a female donor with papillary thyroid cancer or a benign thyroid nodule (not recorded which). Some clones in this sample may be carry-over from other donors' samples. The rearrangement uses TRBV5-1 and TRBJ2-7; 9 bases are shared with TRBD2. The sample consisted of blood. CDR3 DNA sequence: TGCGCCAGCAGCTTGGGCCTAGCGGGACCCTACGAGCAGTACTTC. This codes for CASSLGLAGPYEQYF.